This is a list of T cell receptor beta chains from one sample in a study of breast tumors, draining lymph nodes, adjacent tissues. Each CDR3 protein is one row after TCRdb ran MiXCR on the multiplex PCR reads. The sample contains 150,000 to 200,000 distinct CDR3 sequences, approximately 30% of which appear only once. The specimen was axillary lymph node tissue. The receptors originated from a female donor with breast cancer. Some clones in this sample may be carry-over from other donors' samples. Each CDR3 is given with its conserved first and last residue. Fields, in order: V gene, clone size, D gene, J gene, CDR3 DNA, CDR3 protein. The D gene is left open where the match is weak. Some rows mark clone size as missing; the rest say once, few, many or name a class of expanded clone.

>TRBV7-6|-|TRBD2|TRBJ2-5
TGTGCCAGCAGCCCACATCCACCCCTAGCGGGAATCTGGCTCCAAGAGACCCAGTACTTC
CASSPHPPLAGIWLQETQYF
>TRBV6-6|-|TRBD1|TRBJ2-5
TGTGCCAGCAGACGGGACAGGGAGGGGGAAGAGACCCAGTACTTC
CASRRDREGEETQYF
>TRBV18|many|-|TRBJ1-2
TGTGCCAGCTCACCACGGGCTCTTGGCTACACCTTC
CASSPRALGYTF
>TRBV20-1|many|-|TRBJ2-7
TGCAGTGCTAGGGAATCCGGGACGGTCTACGAGCAGTACTTC
CSARESGTVYEQYF
>TRBV7-9|many|-|TRBJ1-3
TGTGCCAGTCTAGGGCAGACAGATCCCTCTGGAAACACCATATATTTT
CASLGQTDPSGNTIYF
>TRBV12-3/TRBV12-4|-|-|TRBJ1-1
TGTGCCAGCAGCCGCGGGCAAACTGAAGCTTTCTTT
CASSRGQTEAFF
>TRBV4-2|many|-|TRBJ2-5
TGTGCCAGCAGCCAAGCGGGTGGCCAGTACTTC
CASSQAGGQYF
>TRBV4-1|many|TRBD2|TRBJ2-3
TGCGCCAGCAGCCGAGGACTAGCGGCAGATACGCAGTATTTT
CASSRGLAADTQYF
>TRBV29-1|many|TRBD2|TRBJ2-1
TGCAGCAAGGGGACTAGCGGGAGTAATGAGCAGTTCTTC
CSKGTSGSNEQFF
>TRBV7-9|many|-|TRBJ1-2
TGTGCCAGCAGCTCCAGGAAGAACTATGGCTACACCTTC
CASSSRKNYGYTF
>TRBV4-2|many|-|TRBJ1-5
TGTGCCAGCAGCCACAAAAAGGCAGGACTCAATCAGCCCCAGCATTTT
CASSHKKAGLNQPQHF
>TRBV19|-|TRBD1|TRBJ1-4
TGTGCCAGTAGTATAGGGTTCGCGGGGACAGTCAATGAAAAACTGTTTTTT
CASSIGFAGTVNEKLFF
>TRBV20-1|many|-|TRBJ2-2
TGCAGTGCTAGTAGTCGGCTTCTAAACACCGGGGAGCTGTTTTTT
CSASSRLLNTGELFF
>TRBV15|-|TRBD1|TRBJ1-2
TGTGCCACCAGCAGACCGGACAGGGCCTCCTATGGCTACACCTTC
CATSRPDRASYGYTF
>TRBV7-3|-|-|TRBJ2-2
TGTGCCAGCACCCCGACCCACCGCGGGACAGGGGAGCTGTTTTTT
CASTPTHRGTGELFF
>TRBV3-1|-|-|TRBJ2-2
TGTGCCAGCAGCCAAGCGCCAGCGAAAACCACCGGGGAGCTGTTTTTT
CASSQAPAKTTGELFF
>TRBV6-5|once|-|TRBJ1-1
TGTGCCAGCAGTTACTCTCGCGGGGGACGGGGGGTGAACACTGAAGCTTTCTTT
CASSYSRGGRGVNTEAFF
>TRBV2|many|-|TRBJ2-5
TGTGCCAGCAGACCACACCGACAAGAGACCCAGTACTTC
CASRPHRQETQYF
>TRBV3-1|-|-|TRBJ1-1
TGTGCCAGCAGCCATCCCGGTTTCTTGAACACTGAAGCTTTCTTT
CASSHPGFLNTEAFF
>TRBV5-6|few|TRBD1|TRBJ2-5
TGTGCCAGCAGCTTTACAGGGGCCTACGCGGAGACCCAGTACTTC
CASSFTGAYAETQYF
>TRBV10-1|many|-|TRBJ2-7
TGCGCCAGCCTCGGGATTAGTTTTGTCGAGCAGTACTTC
CASLGISFVEQYF
>TRBV28|-|TRBD1|TRBJ1-2
TGTGCCAGCTCCACAGGGGGGGTCTATGGCTACACCTTC
CASSTGGVYGYTF
>TRBV19|many|-|TRBJ1-3
TGTGCCAGTAGGGGTAGTAGCTCTGGAAACACCATATATTTT
CASRGSSSGNTIYF
>TRBV7-3|many|-|TRBJ2-1
TGTGCCAGCAGCTTAGGAGGGGGAGAGACCTACAATGAGCAGTTCTTC
CASSLGGGETYNEQFF
>TRBV5-5|-|-|TRBJ1-6
TGTGCCAGCAGGACCGGGGGGCGTAATTCACCCCTCCACTTT
CASRTGGRNSPLHF
>TRBV19|-|-|TRBJ1-1
TGTGCCAGTAGTATCGAGGGGAGAAGGAACACTGAAGCTTTCTTT
CASSIEGRRNTEAFF
>TRBV7-9|many|TRBD1|TRBJ1-6
TGTGCCAGCAGCTTTTCCAGGACAGGGATACCACCCCTCCACTTT
CASSFSRTGIPPLHF
>TRBV19|many|-|TRBJ2-1
TGTGCCAGTAGCCCGATCGGGAACTACAATGAGCAGTTCTTC
CASSPIGNYNEQFF
>TRBV16|many|TRBD1|TRBJ2-7
TGTGCCAGCAGCCGACCGGGACAGGGCCTATCAGGGCAGTACTTC
CASSRPGQGLSGQYF
>TRBV10-2|-|TRBD2|TRBJ2-7
TGCACCAGTTCCAGCGGGGGGGCGGACGAGCTGTACTTC
CTSSSGGADELYF
>TRBV28|-|-|TRBJ1-6
TGTGCCAGCTTCTCCTTCTCGGGGCCCCTCCACTTT
CASFSFSGPLHF
>TRBV19|many|-|TRBJ1-2
TGTGCCAGTAGTATAGCACATGGCTACACCTTC
CASSIAHGYTF
>TRBV18|many|TRBD1|TRBJ2-7
TGTGCCAGCTCACCAAGGGACAGGGGTGGGTACGAGCAGTACTTC
CASSPRDRGGYEQYF
>TRBV4-2|many|-|TRBJ1-2
TGTGCCAGCAGCCAAGACAACAGGGACTATGGCTACACCTTC
CASSQDNRDYGYTF
>TRBV27|few|-|TRBJ2-7
TGTGCCAGCAGTTTATCCGCCGGGACGATCGAGCAGTACTTC
CASSLSAGTIEQYF
>TRBV29-1|-|TRBD2|TRBJ2-3
TGCAGCGTCGATACTAGCGGGGGGGGCAATGAGCAGTATTTT
CSVDTSGGGNEQYF
>TRBV2|many|TRBD1|TRBJ1-6
TGTGCCAGCAGTTCCGGACAGGGGGCACATTCACCCCTCCACTTT
CASSSGQGAHSPLHF
>TRBV12-3/TRBV12-4|many|TRBD1|TRBJ2-7
TGTGCCAGCAGTAGACAGGGGAACTACGAGCAGTACTTC
CASSRQGNYEQYF
>TRBV20-1|-|TRBD2|TRBJ2-5
TGCAGTGCTAGCGGGGGGGAGACCCAGTACTTC
CSASGGETQYF
>TRBV6-2/TRBV6-3|few|-|TRBJ2-7
TGTGCCAGCAGCGACCGGGACTCTCCCTACGAGCAGTACTTC
CASSDRDSPYEQYF
>TRBV20-1|many|-|TRBJ2-5
TGCAGTGCTAGAGTCGTCGGGGCCCAGTACTTC
CSARVVGAQYF
>TRBV7-8|many|-|TRBJ2-3
TGTGCCAGCAGCTTAGAGGGCGGGGTGGTGGGGATCAACACAGATACGCAGTATTTT
CASSLEGGVVGINTDTQYF
>TRBV9|-|-|TRBJ1-1
TGTGCCAGCAGCCCGAGCATGAACACTGAAGCTTTCTTT
CASSPSMNTEAFF
>TRBV9|-|-|TRBJ1-6
TGTGCCAGCAGCGTTCAGACTAGTTCACCCCTCCACTTT
CASSVQTSSPLHF
>TRBV12-3/TRBV12-4|many|-|TRBJ1-4
TGTGCCAGCAGGAATTCAGGGGATAGGATGATTTCTAATGAAAAACTGTTTTTT
CASRNSGDRMISNEKLFF
>TRBV7-6|-|-|TRBJ2-5
TGTGCCCTCGGCAGCGGAGGGGGGACCCAGTACTTC
CALGSGGGTQYF
>TRBV20-1|once|TRBD2|TRBJ2-1
TGCAGTGCGGCCGGGACTAGCGTTAAAAATGAGCAGTTCTTC
CSAAGTSVKNEQFF
>TRBV12-3/TRBV12-4|many|TRBD2|TRBJ2-3
TGTGCCAGCAACCCTGGACTAGCGGGGTGGGATACGCAGTATTTT
CASNPGLAGWDTQYF
>TRBV24-1|many|TRBD1|TRBJ1-2
TGTGCCACCAGTGACCATACAGGGGGCGACGGATATGGCTACACCTTC
CATSDHTGGDGYGYTF
>TRBV20-1|few|TRBD1|TRBJ1-1
TGCAGTGCTAGAGATCTAATGAGACAGGGGCTTAACACTGAAGCTTTCTTT
CSARDLMRQGLNTEAFF
>TRBV12-3/TRBV12-4|-|-|TRBJ2-6
TGTGCCGGCAGTCCGAGCTCTGGGGCCAACGTCCTGACTTTC
CAGSPSSGANVLTF
>TRBV20-1|many|TRBD1|TRBJ2-1
TGCAGTGCCTCCGGGACAGAGGTATACAATGAGCAGTTCTTC
CSASGTEVYNEQFF
>TRBV6-5|-|TRBD2|TRBJ2-2
TGTGCCAGCAGTTATATAGGACTAGCGGGGTACAATGAGCAGTTTTTT
CASSYIGLAGYNEQFF
>TRBV28|-|-|TRBJ2-2
TGTGCAGCAGGGGCGAACACCGGGGAGCTGTTTTTT
CAAGANTGELFF
>TRBV6-6|-|TRBD1|TRBJ1-2
TGTGCCAGTTACCTAGGACAGGGCGCGGACTATGGCTACACCTTC
CASYLGQGADYGYTF
>TRBV28|-|-|TRBJ2-5
TGTGCCAGCAGTTCCACCCTAGGGGAATGGCAAGAGACCCAGTACTTC
CASSSTLGEWQETQYF